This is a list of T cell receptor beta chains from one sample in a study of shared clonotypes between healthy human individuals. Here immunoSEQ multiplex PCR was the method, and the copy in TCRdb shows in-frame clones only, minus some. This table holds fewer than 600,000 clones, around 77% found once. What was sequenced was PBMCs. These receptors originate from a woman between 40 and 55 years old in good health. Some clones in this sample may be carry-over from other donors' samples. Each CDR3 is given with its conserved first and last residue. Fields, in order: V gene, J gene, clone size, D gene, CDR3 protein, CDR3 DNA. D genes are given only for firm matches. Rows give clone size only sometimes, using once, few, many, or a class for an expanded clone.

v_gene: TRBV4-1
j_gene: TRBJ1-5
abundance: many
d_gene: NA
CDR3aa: CASSQGQGNQPQHF
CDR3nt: TGCGCCAGCAGCCAAGGGCAGGGAAATCAGCCCCAGCATTTT

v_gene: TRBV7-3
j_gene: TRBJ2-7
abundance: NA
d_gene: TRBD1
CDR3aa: CASSLGTADSSYEQYF
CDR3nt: TGTGCCAGCAGCTTGGGGACAGCCGACAGCTCCTACGAGCAGTACTTC

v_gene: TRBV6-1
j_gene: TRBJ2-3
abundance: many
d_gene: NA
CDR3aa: CATGASSADTQYF
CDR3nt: TGTGCCACCGGGGCTTCTAGCGCAGATACGCAGTATTTT

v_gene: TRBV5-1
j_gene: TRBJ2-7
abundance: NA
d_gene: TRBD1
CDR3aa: CASSPQGAMAYEQYF
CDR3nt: TGCGCCAGCAGCCCACAGGGGGCGATGGCCTACGAGCAGTACTTC

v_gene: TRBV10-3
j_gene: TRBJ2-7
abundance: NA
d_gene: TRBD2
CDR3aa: CAIKAARLAGVGEQYF
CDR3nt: TGTGCCATCAAGGCCGCCCGACTAGCGGGAGTGGGAGAGCAGTACTTC

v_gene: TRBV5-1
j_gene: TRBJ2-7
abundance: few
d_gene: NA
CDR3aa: CASSFVGGQWNEQYF
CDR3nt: TGCGCCAGCAGCTTCGTCGGGGGGCAGTGGAACGAGCAGTACTTC

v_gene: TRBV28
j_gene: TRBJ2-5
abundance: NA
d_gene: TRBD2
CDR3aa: CASSLLTSGSVTQYF
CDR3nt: TGTGCCAGCAGTTTATTGACTAGCGGGAGTGTGACCCAGTACTTC

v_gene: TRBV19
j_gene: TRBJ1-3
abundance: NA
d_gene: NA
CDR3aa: CASSNDRSSGNTIYF
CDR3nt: TGTGCCAGTAGTAACGACCGTAGCTCTGGAAACACCATATATTTT

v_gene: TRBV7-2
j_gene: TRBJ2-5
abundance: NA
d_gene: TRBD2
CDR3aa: CASSGSEYQETQYF
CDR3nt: TGTGCCTCGAGCGGGAGCGAGTACCAAGAGACCCAGTACTTC

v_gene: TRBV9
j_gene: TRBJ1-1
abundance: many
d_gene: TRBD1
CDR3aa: CASNTGDLNTEAFF
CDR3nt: TGTGCCAGCAACACAGGGGACCTGAACACTGAAGCTTTCTTT

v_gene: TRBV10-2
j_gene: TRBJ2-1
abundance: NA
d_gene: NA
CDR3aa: CASRRGQIYEQFF
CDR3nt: TGCGCCAGCAGACGCGGACAGATATACGAGCAGTTCTTC

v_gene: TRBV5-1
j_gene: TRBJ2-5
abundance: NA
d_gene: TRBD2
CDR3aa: CASSLGLSRGGQETQYF
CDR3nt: TGCGCCAGCAGCCTTGGTCTCAGCCGGGGGGGACAAGAGACCCAGTACTTC

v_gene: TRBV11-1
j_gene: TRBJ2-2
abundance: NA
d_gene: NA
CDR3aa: CASSLLLRGQGGELFF
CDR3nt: TGTGCCAGCAGCTTACTTTTACGGGGGCAAGGCGGGGAGCTGTTTTTT

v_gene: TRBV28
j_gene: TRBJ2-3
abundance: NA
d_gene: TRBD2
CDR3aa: CASSARLAGGTDTQYF
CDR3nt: TGTGCCAGCAGTGCCCGACTAGCGGGAGGAACAGATACGCAGTATTTT

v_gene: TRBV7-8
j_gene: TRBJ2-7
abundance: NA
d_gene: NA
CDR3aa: CASSPTRNYYEQYF
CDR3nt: TGTGCCAGCAGCCCAACCCGTAATTACTACGAGCAGTACTTC

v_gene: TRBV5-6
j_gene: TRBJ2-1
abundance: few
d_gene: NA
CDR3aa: CASSSYNEQFF
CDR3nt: TGTGCCAGCAGCTCTTACAATGAACAGTTCTTC

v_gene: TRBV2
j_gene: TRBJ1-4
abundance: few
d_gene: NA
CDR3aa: CAGGGRATNEKLFF
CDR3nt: TGTGCCGGAGGAGGGCGTGCAACTAATGAAAAACTGTTTTTT

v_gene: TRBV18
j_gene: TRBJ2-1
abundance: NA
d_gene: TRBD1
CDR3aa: CASSRGQDLTYNEQFF
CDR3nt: TGTGCCAGCTCACGGGGACAGGACCTTACCTACAATGAGCAGTTCTTC

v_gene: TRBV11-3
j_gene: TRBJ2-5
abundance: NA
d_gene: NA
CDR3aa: CASSATGGVQTQYF
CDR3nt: TGTGCCAGCAGCGCTACAGGGGGGGTCCAGACCCAGTACTTC

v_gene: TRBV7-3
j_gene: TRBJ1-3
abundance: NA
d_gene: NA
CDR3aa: CASSQSNSGNTVYF
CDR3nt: TGTGCCAGCAGCCAAAGCAACTCTGGAAACACCGTATATTTT

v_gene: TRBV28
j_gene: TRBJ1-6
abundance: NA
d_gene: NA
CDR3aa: CASSLRNVSPLHF
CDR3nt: TGTGCCAGCAGTTTGCGGAACGTTTCACCCCTCCACTTT

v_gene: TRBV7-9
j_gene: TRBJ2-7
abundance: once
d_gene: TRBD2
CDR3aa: CASSFQTGTRNEQYF
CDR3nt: TGTGCCAGCAGCTTTCAGACCGGGACTAGGAACGAGCAGTACTTC

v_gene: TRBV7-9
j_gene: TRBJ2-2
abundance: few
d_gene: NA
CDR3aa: CASSLDSDLNTGELFF
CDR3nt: TGTGCCAGCAGCCTGGACAGCGACCTTAACACCGGGGAGCTGTTTTTT

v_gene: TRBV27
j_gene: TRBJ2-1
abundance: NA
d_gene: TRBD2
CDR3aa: CASSERTSGRGEQFF
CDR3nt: TGTGCCAGCAGTGAACGGACTAGCGGGAGGGGTGAGCAGTTCTTC

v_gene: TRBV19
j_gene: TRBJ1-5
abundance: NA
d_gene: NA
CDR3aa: CASSLRVNQPQHF
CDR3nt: TGTGCCAGTAGTCTAAGGGTAAATCAGCCCCAGCATTTT

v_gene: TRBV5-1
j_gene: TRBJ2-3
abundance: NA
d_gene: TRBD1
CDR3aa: CASSLVGTGGGSPTDTQYF
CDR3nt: TGCGCCAGCAGCTTGGTGGGGACAGGGGGCGGGAGCCCGACAGATACGCAGTATTTT

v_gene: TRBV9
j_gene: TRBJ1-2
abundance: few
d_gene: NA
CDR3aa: CASSVDRSSRSGYTF
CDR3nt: TGTGCCAGCAGCGTAGATCGTTCTTCCAGGAGTGGCTACACCTTC

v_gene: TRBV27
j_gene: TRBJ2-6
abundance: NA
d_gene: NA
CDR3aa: CASSHILSGANVLTF
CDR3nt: TGTGCCAGCAGTCATATTCTCTCTGGGGCCAACGTCCTGACTTTC

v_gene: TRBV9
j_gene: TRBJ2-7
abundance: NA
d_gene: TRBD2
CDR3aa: CASSVEEREGLEQYF
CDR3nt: TGTGCCAGCAGCGTAGAGGAGCGGGAGGGTCTCGAGCAGTACTTC

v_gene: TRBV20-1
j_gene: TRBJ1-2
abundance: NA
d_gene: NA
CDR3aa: CSAPAMDGYTF
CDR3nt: TGCAGTGCTCCGGCCATGGATGGCTACACCTTC

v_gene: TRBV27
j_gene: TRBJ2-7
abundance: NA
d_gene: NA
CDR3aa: CASSLWGETYEQYF
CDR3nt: TGTGCCAGCAGTTTATGGGGGGAAACCTACGAGCAGTACTTC

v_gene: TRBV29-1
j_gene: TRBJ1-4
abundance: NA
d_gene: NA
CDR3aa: CSVRQVSTNEKLFF
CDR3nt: TGCAGCGTTAGACAGGTTTCAACTAATGAAAAACTGTTTTTT

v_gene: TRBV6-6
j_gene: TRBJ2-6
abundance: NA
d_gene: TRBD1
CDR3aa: CASRVRGSGANVLTF
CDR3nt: TGTGCCAGCAGGGTCAGGGGGTCTGGGGCCAACGTCCTGACTTTC

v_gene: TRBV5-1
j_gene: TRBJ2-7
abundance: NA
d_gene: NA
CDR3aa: CASSLGVRDYEQYF
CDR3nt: TGCGCCAGCAGCTTGGGTGTCAGGGATTACGAGCAGTACTTC

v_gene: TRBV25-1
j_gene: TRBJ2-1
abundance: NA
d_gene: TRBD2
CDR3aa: CASRRAGRANDEQFF
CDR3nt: TGTGCCAGCAGAAGGGCAGGGAGGGCCAATGATGAGCAGTTCTTC

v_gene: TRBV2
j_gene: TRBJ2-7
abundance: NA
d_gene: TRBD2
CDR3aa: CASSVPSGSVLVYF
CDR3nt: TGTGCCAGCAGTGTCCCTAGCGGGAGTGTATTGGTGTACTTC

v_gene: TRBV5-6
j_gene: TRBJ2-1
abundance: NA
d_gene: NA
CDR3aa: CASSFPGGYNEQFF
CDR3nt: TGTGCCAGCAGCTTCCCCGGCGGCTACAATGAGCAGTTCTTC

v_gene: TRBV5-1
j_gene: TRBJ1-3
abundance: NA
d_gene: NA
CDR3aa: CASSLSPHISGNTIYF
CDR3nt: TGCGCCAGCAGCTTGTCGCCCCACATCTCTGGAAACACCATATATTTT

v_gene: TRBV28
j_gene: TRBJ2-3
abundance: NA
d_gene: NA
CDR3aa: CASSFSHTDTQYF
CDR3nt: TGTGCCAGCAGTTTCTCCCACACAGATACGCAGTATTTT

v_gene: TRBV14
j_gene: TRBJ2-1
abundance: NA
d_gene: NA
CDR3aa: CASSQDLGNGQFF
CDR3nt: TGTGCCAGCAGCCAAGATTTGGGAAATGGGCAGTTCTTC

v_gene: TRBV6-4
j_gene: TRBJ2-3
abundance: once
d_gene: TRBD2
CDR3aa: CASSQSGVTDTQYF
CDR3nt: TGTGCCAGCAGCCAAAGCGGGGTCACAGATACGCAGTATTTT

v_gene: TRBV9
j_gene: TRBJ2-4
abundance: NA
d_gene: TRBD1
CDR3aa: CASSVAGQGSQNIQYF
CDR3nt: TGTGCCAGCAGCGTAGCGGGACAGGGGAGCCAAAACATTCAGTACTTC

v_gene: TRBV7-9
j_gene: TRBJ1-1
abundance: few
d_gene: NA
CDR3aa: CASSFDGGYSEAFF
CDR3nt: TGTGCCAGCAGCTTTGACGGAGGGTACTCTGAAGCTTTCTTT

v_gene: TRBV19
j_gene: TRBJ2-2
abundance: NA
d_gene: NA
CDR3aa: CASSVPGRSNTGELFF
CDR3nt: TGTGCCAGTAGTGTCCCCGGGAGATCGAACACCGGGGAGCTGTTTTTT

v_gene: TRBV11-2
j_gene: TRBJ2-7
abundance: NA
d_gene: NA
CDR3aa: CASSRSGGTVSYEQYF
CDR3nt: TGTGCCAGCAGCCGCAGCGGCGGGACAGTCTCCTACGAGCAGTACTTC

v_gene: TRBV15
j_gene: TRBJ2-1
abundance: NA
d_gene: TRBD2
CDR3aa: CATSKPTSGDYNEQFF
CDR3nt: TGTGCCACCAGCAAACCGACTAGCGGGGACTACAATGAGCAGTTCTTC

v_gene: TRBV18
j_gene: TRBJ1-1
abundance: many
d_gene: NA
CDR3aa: CASSTQDDTEAFF
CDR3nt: TGTGCCAGCTCCACCCAGGATGACACTGAAGCTTTCTTT

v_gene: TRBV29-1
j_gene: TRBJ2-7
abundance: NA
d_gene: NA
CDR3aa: CSVEAPLRGPPYEQYF
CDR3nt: TGCAGCGTTGAAGCCCCCCTCCGGGGACCCCCCTACGAGCAGTACTTC

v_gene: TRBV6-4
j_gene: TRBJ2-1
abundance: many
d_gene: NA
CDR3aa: CASSEDINNEQFF
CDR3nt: TGTGCCAGCAGTGAGGATATAAACAATGAGCAGTTCTTC

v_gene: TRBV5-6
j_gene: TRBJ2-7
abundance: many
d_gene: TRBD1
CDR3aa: CASSGRQGSYEQYF
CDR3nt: TGTGCCAGCAGCGGCCGACAGGGGTCCTACGAGCAGTACTTC

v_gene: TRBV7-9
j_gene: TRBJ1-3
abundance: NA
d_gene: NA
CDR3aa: CSTFSGNTIYF
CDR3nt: TGCTCGACTTTCTCTGGAAACACCATATATTTT

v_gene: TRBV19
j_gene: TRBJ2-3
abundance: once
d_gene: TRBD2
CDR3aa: CASSSFVGGASGSTDTQYF
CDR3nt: TGTGCCAGTAGTAGCTTCGTTGGGGGAGCTAGCGGGAGCACAGATACGCAGTATTTT

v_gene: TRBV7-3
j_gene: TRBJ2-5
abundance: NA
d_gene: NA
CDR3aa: CASSLQGRGETQYF
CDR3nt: TGTGCCAGCAGCCTACAGGGACGTGGGGAGACCCAGTACTTC

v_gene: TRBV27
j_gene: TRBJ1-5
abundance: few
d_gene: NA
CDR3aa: CASSPLGGPQHF
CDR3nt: TGTGCCAGCAGTCCTCTGGGTGGGCCCCAGCATTTT

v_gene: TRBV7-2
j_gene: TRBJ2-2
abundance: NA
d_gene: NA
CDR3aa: CASSLLGQSFPTGELFF
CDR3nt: TGTGCCAGCAGCTTACTTGGGCAGTCCTTTCCTACCGGGGAGCTGTTTTTT

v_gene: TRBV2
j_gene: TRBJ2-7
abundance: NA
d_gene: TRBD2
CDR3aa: CASRAGTSGSYEQYF
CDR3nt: TGTGCCAGCAGAGCCGGGACTAGCGGGAGTTACGAGCAGTACTTC